The clone carrying this T cell receptor beta chain was counted at least ten times. What it recognizes is unknown. This specimen comes from a study of type 1 regulatory T cells. TCRdb reprocessed the reads with MiXCR, giving one entry per CDR3 protein. The repertoire holds approximately 45,000 distinct CDR3 sequences, with about 12% as singletons. The TCR comes from a human donor in good health. The sequencing sample was made of cultured non-Tr1 T cells, either the whole culture or a sorted T cell fraction (not recorded which).

The CDR3 here is CASIRPNTDTQYF. In DNA, the CDR3 is TGTGCCAGCATAAGACCAAACACAGATACGCAGTATTTT. The rearrangement uses TRBV6-4 and TRBJ2-3; no firm D call. The CDR3 has 13 residues. Trimming removed 7 bases at V and 2 bases at J, with 10 bases between. The germline CDR1 and CDR2 sequences are MRHNA and SNTAGT.